A single sample is the source of the 4 T cell receptor beta chains below, sequenced in a study of blood T cell repertoires in COVID-19. Profiling relied on immunoSEQ multiplex PCR, and the TCRdb table lists in-frame clones only, not all of them. The table records 200,000 to 250,000 clones, around 82% of them present only once. Input material: PBMCs or T cells enriched from blood (not recorded which). These receptors all come from a man younger than 45 with acute COVID-19.

Note on this clone: Other DNA sequences in this specimen translate into the identical CDR3. The V and J genes are TRBV29-1 and TRBJ1-1, with 8 bases that match TRBD1. Germline values: CDR1 SQVTM, CDR2 ANQGSEA. Trimming removed 7 bases from V and 2 bases from J; junction bases left unmatched: 3. CDR3 length: 12 amino acids. CDR3 sequence (DNA): TGCAGCGCCGGGACAGGCAACACTGAAGCTTTCTTT. This translates into CSAGTGNTEAFF.

This chain connects TRBV7-3 to TRBJ2-2; 10 nucleotides agree with TRBD1. Germline loops: CDR1 SGHTA, CDR2 FQGTGA. This CDR3 is 15 amino acids long. V lost 5 bases and J lost 5; bases outside the gene matches: 5. CDR3 loop: CASSTTGGATGELFF. Written as DNA, the CDR3 is TGTGCCAGCAGCACGACAGGGGGCGCAACCGGGGAGCTGTTTTTT.

This chain links TRBV9 with TRBJ1-2; D gene uncertain. V lost 0 bases and J lost 7, with 13 bases in between. Germline assignment: CDR1 SGDLS and CDR2 YYNGEE. The CDR3 loop spans 14 amino acids. The CDR3 nucleotides are TGTGCCAGCAGCGTAGAAGGGAGGGCGGTTGGCTACACCTTC. It is translated as CASSVEGRAVGYTF.

This clone was found a few times. The genes are TRBV29-1 and TRBJ2-7; TRBD1 matches at 7 bases. The CDR3 loop spans 12 amino acids. Germline CDR1 is SQVTM and CDR2 is ANQGSEA. Losses at the gene ends were 7 bases for V and 1 base for J; bases not matched to a gene: 4. The CDR3 sequence: CSAVRGSYEQYF. The CDR3 DNA is TGCAGCGCTGTCAGGGGGTCCTACGAGCAGTACTTC.